The 18 T cell receptor beta chains below all came from one sample that was sequenced in a study of blood T cells in healthy people across ages (dated by TCRdb to between 2015 and 2016). The library was produced with 5' RACE. Sequenced on an Illumina HiSeq 2500. The second PCR ran for about 6 to 11 cycles and used a J-beta primer mix along with a sample-barcoded 5' primer. The public sequencing data were trimmed at Q25 with fastp and processed into clonotypes with MiXCR by TCRdb, which kept only in-frame beta chains. Each CDR3 protein gets just one entry, which takes the most common genes and DNA from the rows behind it. Across this sample there are some 1.6 million distinct CDR3 sequences, with roughly a third seen only once. The leading ten clones occupy approximately 11% of the sample. The sample taken for sequencing was blood. These receptors were taken from a woman between 25 and 40 years old in good health.

Notes on this clonotype: One base away lies a much larger clone, so this may be a sequencing read error. This chain joins TRBV29-1 and TRBJ2-1, with 7 bases lining up with TRBD1. The CDR3 is 16 residues long. Germline assignment: CDR1 SQVTM and CDR2 ANQGSEA. The junction had 11 bases not matched to a gene; V was cut back by 5 bases and J by 1 base. CDR3 loop: CSVKILQGISYNEQFF. In DNA, the CDR3 is TGCAGCGTTAAGATTCTACAGGGGATATCCTACAATGAGCAGTTCTTC.

CDR3 bases: TGTGCCAGTAGCATACTAGCTATAACGTACAATGAGCAGTTCTTC. It codes for CASSILAITYNEQFF. The rearrangement uses TRBV19 and TRBJ2-1; tentative D call: TRBD2 (6 bases). V lost 6 bases and J lost 4, with 16 bases in between. CDR1 is LNHDA and CDR2 is SQIVND in the germline V gene (reference sequence). The CDR3 extends over 15 amino acids. Complete variable domain (other parts from reference TRBV19 and TRBJ2-1): DGGITQSPKYLFRKEGQNVTLSCEQNLNHDAMYWYRQDPGQGLRLIYYSQIVNDFQKGDIAEGYSVSREKKESFPLTVTSAQKNPTAFYLCASSILAITYNEQFFGPGTRLTVL.

This clonotype was detected a few times. This chain links TRBV27 with TRBJ2-1, with unresolved D. The germline CDR1 and CDR2 sequences are MNHEY and SMNVEV (reference sequence). The V end lost 3 bases, the J end lost 1 base, and 10 bases lay between the germline ends. The CDR3 has 15 amino acids. CDR3 in DNA: TGTGCCAGCAGTTTGACGCCGACGTCCTACAATGAGCAGTTCTTC. Its translation is CASSLTPTSYNEQFF.

Only a few counts were recorded for this clonotype. The DNA of the CDR3 is TGCGCCAGCAGCCAGGGGCTTACGGAAAGCTCCTACAATGAGCAGTTCTTC. As protein: CASSQGLTESSYNEQFF. This chain uses TRBV4-1 with TRBJ2-1; a possible D gene is TRBD1 (5 bases). The V end lost 3 bases, the J end lost 0 bases, and 15 bases lay between the germline ends. Per germline, CDR1 MGHRA and CDR2 YSYEKL. The CDR3 is 17 residues long.

The J gene is TRBJ1-1, the V gene TRBV12-3 or TRBV12-4; D gene ambiguous. The CDR3 sequence is 12 residues long. Trimming removed 3 bases from V and 6 bases from J, with 8 bases in between. CDR3 in amino acids: CASSFGGSEAFF. In nucleotides, the CDR3 is TGTGCCAGCAGTTTCGGCGGTTCTGAAGCTTTCTTT.

This sequence joins TRBV7-6 and TRBJ2-1; TRBD2 agrees at 9 bases. Germline V CDR1 and CDR2: SGHVS, FNYEAQ. CDR3 size: 16 residues. With 1 base clipped from V and 2 bases from J, the junction kept 3 bases outside the gene matches. In DNA, the CDR3 is TGTGCCAGCAGCTTAGTCGCTAGCGGGACCTACAATGAGCAGTTCTTC. Translation gives CASSLVASGTYNEQFF.

This chain joins TRBV24-1 and TRBJ1-5; maybe TRBD1 (5 bases). The CDR3 is 16 residues long. The V gene lost 4 bases and the J gene lost 2 bases, with 14 bases spanning the gap. Germline V gene sequence: CDR1 KGHDR, CDR2 SFDVKD. The CDR3 protein is CATSETGESGNQPQHF. CDR3 DNA: TGTGCCACCAGTGAAACAGGTGAGAGTGGCAATCAGCCCCAGCATTTT.

The V and J genes are TRBV6-1 and TRBJ2-3, with 9 bases identical to TRBD1. V gave up 0 bases and J gave up 3 bases; unmatched junction bases: 1. The CDR3 has 15 amino acids. Looked up from germline, CDR1 is MNHNS and CDR2 is SASEGT. This CDR3 is CASSEADRGTDTQYF. The CDR3 DNA reads as TGTGCCAGCAGTGAAGCTGACAGGGGGACAGATACGCAGTATTTT.

J is TRBJ2-3 and V is TRBV29-1, with a weak D call TRBD1 (6 bases). The CDR3 extends over 14 amino acids. Germline assignment: CDR1 SQVTM and CDR2 ANQGSEA. Between the trimmed V and J ends, which lost 7 bases and 4 bases, there was a span of 18 bases. The CDR3: CSADRGGGADTQYF. For the CDR3, the DNA is TGCAGCGCCGACCGAGGGGGTGGGGCAGATACGCAGTATTTT.

The gene calls are TRBV15 and TRBJ1-4; TRBD1 might be the D (5 bases). The CDR3 is 14 residues long. CDR1 and CDR2 from the germline V gene are LNHNV and YYDKDF (reference sequence). V was trimmed by 0 bases and J by 10 bases, leaving 12 bases between them. This chain's CDR3 is CATSRDGDGGKLFF. The CDR3 coding sequence is TGTGCCACCAGCAGAGATGGGGACGGAGGAAAACTGTTTTTT. Full variable domain (outside the CDR3, taken from reference TRBV15 and TRBJ1-4): DAMVIQNPRYQVTQFGKPVTLSCSQTLNHNVMYWYQQKSSQAPKLLFHYYDKDFNNEADTPDNFQSRRPNTSFCFLDIRSPGLGDTAMYLCATSRDGDGGKLFFGSGTQLSVL.

The rearrangement joins TRBV5-4 to TRBJ2-5; D is undetermined. The DNA end is a closer match to TRBJ2-7, so the J assignment may be wrong. The CDR3 covers 14 residues. From germline, CDR1 is SGHNT and CDR2 YYREEE (reference sequence). CDR3 coding DNA: TGTGCCAGCAGCTTCGGTGTGTTAGCCTACGAGCAGTACTTC. Amino acid sequence: CASSFGVLAYEQYF.

The chain has TRBV3-1 and TRBJ1-6; D might be TRBD1 (5 bases). This CDR3 has 16 residues. Germline V gene sequence: CDR1 LGHDT, CDR2 YNNKEL (reference sequence). Trimming took off 1 base at V and 9 bases at J, with 16 bases between the two ends. CDR3 nucleotides: TGTGCCAGCAGCCAAGGGCGCCAGGGTAAAGCTTCACCCCTCCACTTT. It yields the protein CASSQGRQGKASPLHF. The variable domain in full, completed from reference TRBV3-1 and TRBJ1-6, reads DTAVSQTPKYLVTQMGNDKSIKCEQNLGHDTMYWYKQDSKKFLKIMFSYNNKELIINETVPNRFSPKSPDKAHLNLHINSLELGDSAVYFCASSQGRQGKASPLHFGNGTRLTVT.

The sample holds a few counts of this clonotype. This chain links TRBV29-1 with TRBJ1-2; 9 bases align to TRBD1. J was trimmed by 6 bases and V by 0 bases; bases with no gene match: 5. This CDR3 has 14 amino acids. The germline CDR1 and CDR2 sequences are SQVTM and ANQGSEA. The CDR3, as DNA: TGCAGCGTTGAAGATCGGGACAGGGTGGATGGCTACACCTTC. It specifies CSVEDRDRVDGYTF.

The rearrangement links TRBV20-1 to TRBJ2-7; D may be TRBD1 (6 bases). The CDR3 is 14 amino acids. V was pared by 3 bases and J by 2 bases, with 14 bases between. CDR1 DFQATT and CDR2 SNEGSKA come from the germline V gene (reference sequence). CDR3 sequence (DNA): TGCAGTGCTAGCCACCAAGGACAGACCTACGAGCAGTACTTC. This encodes CSASHQGQTYEQYF.

The chain employs TRBV27 and TRBJ2-7; tentative D call: TRBD2 (6 bases). Per germline, CDR1 MNHEY and CDR2 SMNVEV (reference sequence). V was clipped by 4 bases and J by 0 bases, with 16 bases between them. CDR3 size: 16 residues. In nucleotides, the CDR3 is TGTGCCAGCAGTTCCGGGACTTCGCGAGTCTCCTACGAGCAGTACTTC. Its translation is CASSSGTSRVSYEQYF.

This clonotype was seen a few times. V is TRBV30 and J is TRBJ2-7; no clear D gene. In germline, CDR1 is GTSNPN, CDR2 SVGIG (reference sequence). The CDR3 sequence is 13 residues long. Trimming removed 0 bases from V and 3 bases from J, with 9 bases in between. The DNA for the CDR3 is TGTGCCTGGAGTGTCGGAGTTATCTACGAGCAGTACTTC. This sequence encodes CAWSVGVIYEQYF.

The chain joins TRBV5-5 to TRBJ2-1; 8 bases map to TRBD2. With V trimmed by 4 bases and J by 10 bases, 13 bases remained unmatched. The germline CDR1 and CDR2 sequences are SGHKS and YYEKEE (reference sequence). There are 15 residues in the CDR3. CDR3 loop: CASSPRPGLVGEQFF. The CDR3 nucleotides read TGTGCCAGCAGCCCCCGTCCGGGACTAGTCGGCGAGCAGTTCTTC.

The V call is TRBV5-1, the J call TRBJ1-2, with 7 bases aligning to TRBD1. Germline V gives CDR1 SGHRS, CDR2 YFSETQ. The J segment lost 3 bases and the V segment lost 3 bases, leaving 8 bases of the junction unmatched. The CDR3 loop spans 15 amino acids. CDR3 sequence (DNA): TGCGCCAGCAGCTCGACGGACAGGAGCTACTATGGCTACACCTTC. It specifies CASSSTDRSYYGYTF.